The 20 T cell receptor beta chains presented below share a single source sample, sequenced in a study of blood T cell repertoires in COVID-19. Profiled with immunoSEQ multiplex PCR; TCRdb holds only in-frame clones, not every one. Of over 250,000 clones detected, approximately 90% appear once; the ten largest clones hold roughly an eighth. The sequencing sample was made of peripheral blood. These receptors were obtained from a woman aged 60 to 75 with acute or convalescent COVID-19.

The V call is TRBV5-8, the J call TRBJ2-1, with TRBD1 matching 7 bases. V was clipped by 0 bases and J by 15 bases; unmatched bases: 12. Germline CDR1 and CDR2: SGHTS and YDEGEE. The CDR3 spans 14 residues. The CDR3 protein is CASSLDRGRLHAFF. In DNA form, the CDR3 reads TGTGCCAGCAGCTTGGACAGGGGTCGCCTCCACGCGTTCTTC.

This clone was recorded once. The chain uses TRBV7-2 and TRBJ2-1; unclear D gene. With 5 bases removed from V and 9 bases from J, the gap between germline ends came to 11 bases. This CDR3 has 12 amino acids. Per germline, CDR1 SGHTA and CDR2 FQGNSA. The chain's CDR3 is CASSPVNGEQFF. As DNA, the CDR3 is TGTGCCAGCAGCCCTGTTAACGGTGAGCAGTTCTTC.

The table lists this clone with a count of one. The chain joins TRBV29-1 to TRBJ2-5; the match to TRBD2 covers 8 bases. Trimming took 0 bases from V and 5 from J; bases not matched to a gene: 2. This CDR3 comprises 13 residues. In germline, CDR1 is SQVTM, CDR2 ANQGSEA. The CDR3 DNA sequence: TGCAGCGTTGAAGACCGGGAGGGGGAGACCCAGTACTTC. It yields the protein CSVEDREGETQYF.

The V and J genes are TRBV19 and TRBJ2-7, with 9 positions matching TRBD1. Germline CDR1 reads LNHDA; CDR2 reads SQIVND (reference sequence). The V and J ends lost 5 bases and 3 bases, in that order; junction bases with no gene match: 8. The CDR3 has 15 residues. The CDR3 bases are TGTGCCAGTAGTCCGGGACAGGGTGTCATCTACGAGCAGTACTTC. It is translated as CASSPGQGVIYEQYF.

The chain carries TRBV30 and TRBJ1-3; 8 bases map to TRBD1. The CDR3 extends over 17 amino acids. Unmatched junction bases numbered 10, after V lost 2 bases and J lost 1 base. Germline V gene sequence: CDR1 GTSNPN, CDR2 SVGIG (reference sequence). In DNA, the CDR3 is TGTGCCTGGAGTCAAATTACAGGGGGGATTTCTGGAAACACCATATATTTT. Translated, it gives CAWSQITGGISGNTIYF.

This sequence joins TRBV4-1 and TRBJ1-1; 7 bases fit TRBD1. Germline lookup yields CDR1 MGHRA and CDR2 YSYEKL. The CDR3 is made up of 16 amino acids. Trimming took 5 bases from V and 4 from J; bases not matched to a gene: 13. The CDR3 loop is CASSSSSDRASTEAFF. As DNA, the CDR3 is TGCGCCAGCAGCTCTAGTTCCGACAGGGCGAGCACTGAAGCTTTCTTT.

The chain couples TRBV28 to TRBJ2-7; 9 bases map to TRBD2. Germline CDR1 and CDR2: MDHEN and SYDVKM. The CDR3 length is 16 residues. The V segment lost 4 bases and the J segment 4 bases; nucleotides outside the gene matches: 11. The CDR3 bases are TGTGCCAGCAGTTCCTTGAGAGCGGGAGGCCTTTACGAGCAGTACTTC. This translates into CASSSLRAGGLYEQYF.

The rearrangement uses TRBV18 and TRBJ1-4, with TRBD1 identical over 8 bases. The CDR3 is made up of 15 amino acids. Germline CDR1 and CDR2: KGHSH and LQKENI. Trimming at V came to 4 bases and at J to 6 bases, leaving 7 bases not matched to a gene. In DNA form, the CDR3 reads TGTGCCAGCTCACGGACAGGGATAGGAGATGAAAAACTGTTTTTT. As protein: CASSRTGIGDEKLFF.

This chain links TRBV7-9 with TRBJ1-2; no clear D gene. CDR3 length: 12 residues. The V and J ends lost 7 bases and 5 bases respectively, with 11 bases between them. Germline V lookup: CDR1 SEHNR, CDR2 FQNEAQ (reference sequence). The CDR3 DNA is TGTGCCAGCACCCGCGGGGTGTATGGCTACACCTTC. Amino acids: CASTRGVYGYTF.

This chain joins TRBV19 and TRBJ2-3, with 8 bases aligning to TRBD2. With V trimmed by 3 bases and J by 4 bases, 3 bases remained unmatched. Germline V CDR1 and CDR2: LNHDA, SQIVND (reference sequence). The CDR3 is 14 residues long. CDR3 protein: CASSMGLDPDTQYF. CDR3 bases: TGTGCCAGTAGTATGGGACTAGACCCAGATACGCAGTATTTT.

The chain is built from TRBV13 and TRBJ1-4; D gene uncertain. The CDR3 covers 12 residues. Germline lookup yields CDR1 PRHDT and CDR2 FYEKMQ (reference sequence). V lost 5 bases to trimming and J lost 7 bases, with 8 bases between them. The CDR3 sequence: CASSHVGEKLFF. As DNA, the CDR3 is TGTGCCAGCAGCCATGTCGGTGAAAAACTGTTTTTT.

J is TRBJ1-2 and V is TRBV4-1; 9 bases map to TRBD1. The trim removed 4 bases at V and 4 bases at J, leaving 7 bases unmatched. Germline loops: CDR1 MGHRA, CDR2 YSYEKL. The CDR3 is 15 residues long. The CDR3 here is CASSPRDRDTYGYTF. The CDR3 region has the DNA TGCGCCAGCAGCCCTCGGGACAGGGACACCTATGGCTACACCTTC.

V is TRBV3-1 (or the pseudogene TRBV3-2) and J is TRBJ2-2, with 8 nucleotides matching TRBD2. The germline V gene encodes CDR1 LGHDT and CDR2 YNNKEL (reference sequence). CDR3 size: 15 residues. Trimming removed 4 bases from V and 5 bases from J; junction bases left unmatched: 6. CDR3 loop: CASSRAGVGTGELFF. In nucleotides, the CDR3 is TGTGCCAGCAGCCGAGCGGGAGTAGGGACCGGGGAGCTGTTTTTT.

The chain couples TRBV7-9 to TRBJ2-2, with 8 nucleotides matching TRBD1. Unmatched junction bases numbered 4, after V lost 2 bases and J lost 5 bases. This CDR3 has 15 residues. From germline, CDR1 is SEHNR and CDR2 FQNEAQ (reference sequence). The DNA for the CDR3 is TGTGCCAGCAGCTTAAACAGGGGGTCAACCGGGGAGCTGTTTTTT. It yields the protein CASSLNRGSTGELFF.

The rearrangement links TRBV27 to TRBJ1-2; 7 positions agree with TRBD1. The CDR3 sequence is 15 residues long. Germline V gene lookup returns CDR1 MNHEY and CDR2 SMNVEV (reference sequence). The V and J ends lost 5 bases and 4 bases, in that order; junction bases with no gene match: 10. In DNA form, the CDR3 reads TGTGCCAGCAGTCCCAGGACAGGAAGGTTCTATGGCTACACCTTC. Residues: CASSPRTGRFYGYTF.

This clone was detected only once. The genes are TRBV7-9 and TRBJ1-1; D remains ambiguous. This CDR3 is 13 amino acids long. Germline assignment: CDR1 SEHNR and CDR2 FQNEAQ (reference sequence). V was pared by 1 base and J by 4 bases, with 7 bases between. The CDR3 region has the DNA TGTGCCAGCAGCTTAGATCGGGTCACTGAAGCTTTCTTT. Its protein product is CASSLDRVTEAFF.

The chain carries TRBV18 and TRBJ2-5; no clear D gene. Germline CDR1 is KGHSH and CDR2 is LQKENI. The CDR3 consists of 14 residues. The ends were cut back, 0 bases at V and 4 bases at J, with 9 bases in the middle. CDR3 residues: CASSPPNSRETQYF. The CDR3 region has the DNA TGTGCCAGCTCACCACCGAACAGTCGAGAGACCCAGTACTTC.

CDR3 region: CASSRTGNEQFF. CDR3 bases: TGTGCCAGCAGTCGCACGGGCAATGAGCAGTTCTTC. The chain couples TRBV6-5 to TRBJ2-1; D not resolved. The CDR3 has 12 residues. The V end lost 5 bases, the J end lost 6 bases, and 8 bases lay between the germline ends. Germline V CDR1 and CDR2: MNHEY, SVGAGI.

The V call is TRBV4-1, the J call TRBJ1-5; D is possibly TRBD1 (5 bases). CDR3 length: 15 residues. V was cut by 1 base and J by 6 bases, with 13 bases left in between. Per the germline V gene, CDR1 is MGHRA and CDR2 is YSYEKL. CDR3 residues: CASSQAQGRAQPQHF. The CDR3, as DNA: TGCGCCAGCAGCCAAGCTCAGGGAAGGGCTCAGCCCCAGCATTTT.

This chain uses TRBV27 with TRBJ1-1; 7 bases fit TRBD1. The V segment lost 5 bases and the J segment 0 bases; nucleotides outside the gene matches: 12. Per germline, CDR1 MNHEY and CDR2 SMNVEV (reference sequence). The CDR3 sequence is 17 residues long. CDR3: CASSRAGGPIMNTEAFF. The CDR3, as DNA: TGTGCCAGCAGTCGGGCAGGGGGTCCCATTATGAACACTGAAGCTTTCTTT.